The clone carrying this T cell receptor beta chain is labeled as medium-sized. Its antigen is unidentified. The V gene lost 2 bases and the J gene lost 9 bases, with 17 bases spanning the gap. The CDR3 covers 15 residues. CDR1 and CDR2 (germline): MNHEY, SMNVEV (reference sequence). This sample is drawn from a study of a mutant IDH1 vaccine in newly diagnosed glioma. Study background: Every participant had undergone radiotherapy, temozolomide, or both before, and most underwent both.

TCRdb's copy holds only in-frame clones and misses some; the assay was immunoSEQ multiplex PCR. The data contain about 77,000 clones, more than 80% of them seen just once; the ten biggest clones take up 0.77%. Study-wide results and caveats: It was about 93% of patients that developed vaccine-induced immune responses. No link was apparently found between pseudoprogression and changes in top peripheral T cell clonotypes.

Specified time point: week 23, last vaccination. In every dose of vaccine, 300 ug of mutant IDH1 20-mer peptide was given alongside topical imiquimod. The input for sequencing was PBMCs, taken from a glioma patient whose treatment included an IDH1 peptide vaccine. The TCR was taken from a woman aged 45-65 years with glioma. The chain couples TRBV27 to TRBJ1-5; D may be TRBD1 (5 bases). CDR3 loop: CASSLDGRSGRPQHF. CDR3 bases: TGTGCCAGCAGTTTAGATGGGCGGTCGGGACGGCCCCAGCATTTT.